These 21 T cell receptor beta chains came from one sample sequenced in a study of human T cells and chemical hapten exposure. TCRdb re-derived calls from the RACE reads in MiXCR, one entry per CDR3 protein. The repertoire holds roughly 120,000 distinct CDR3 sequences, with about 13% as singletons. The time point is: pre-sensitization, week 0. The sample's treatment: therapeutic diphenylcyclopropenone sensitization with weekly scalp DPC. The sample in question was whole blood, obtained in connection with sensitization to the hapten diphenylcyclopropenone (DPC). The source is a woman younger than 30 with alopecia areata. Some clones in this sample may be carry-over from other donors' samples.

The chain's CDR3 is CASSLTVTGELFF. The CDR3 region has the DNA TGTGCCAGCAGCTTGACAGTCACCGGGGAGCTGTTTTTT. The rearrangement uses TRBV7-6 and TRBJ2-2; maybe TRBD1 (5 bases). The CDR3 runs to 13 residues. Trimming took off 3 bases at V and 4 bases at J, with 6 bases between the two ends. Per germline, CDR1 SGHVS and CDR2 FNYEAQ. Drawing the rest from reference TRBV7-6 and TRBJ2-2, the complete variable domain is GAGVSQSPRYKVTKRGQDVALRCDPISGHVSLYWYRQALGQGPEFLTYFNYEAQQDKSGLPNDRFSAERPEGSISTLTIQRTEQRDSAMYRCASSLTVTGELFFGEGSRLTVL.

This clonotype was recorded a few times. The V call is TRBV30, the J call TRBJ2-7, with a weak D call TRBD1 (6 bases). There are 13 residues in the CDR3. V lost 2 bases and J lost 3, with 11 bases in between. The germline V gene encodes CDR1 GTSNPN and CDR2 SVGIG (reference sequence). CDR3 nucleotides: TGTGCCTGGAGTCCGAGGACAGTCTACGAGCAGTACTTC. Encoded protein: CAWSPRTVYEQYF.

V is TRBV27 and J is TRBJ2-7; a possible D gene is TRBD1 (5 bases). V lost 5 bases and J lost 0, with 14 bases in between. This CDR3 comprises 15 residues. Germline V CDR1 and CDR2: MNHEY, SMNVEV (reference sequence). The DNA for the CDR3 is TGTGCCAGCAGTCCCCGACAGACGGCCTCCTACGAGCAGTACTTC. Its translation: CASSPRQTASYEQYF.

The genes are TRBV5-5 and TRBJ1-6, with 7 positions matching TRBD1. Trimming at V came to 2 bases and at J to 2 bases, leaving 7 bases not matched to a gene. Germline CDR1 is SGHKS and CDR2 is YYEKEE (reference sequence). This CDR3 spans 17 amino acids. CDR3 protein: CASSLRGGPTYNSPLHF. The CDR3 bases are TGTGCCAGCAGCTTAAGAGGGGGCCCCACCTATAATTCACCCCTCCACTTT.

In its sample, this clonotype was seen many times. The V call is TRBV11-1, the J call TRBJ2-5; 7 bases match TRBD1. The CDR3 has 16 residues. CDR1 SGHAT and CDR2 FQDESV come from the germline V gene (reference sequence). V lost 5 bases to trimming and J lost 1 base; unmatched junction nucleotides: 10. CDR3 loop: CASSRQGRGVQETQYF. The CDR3 coding sequence is TGTGCCAGCAGCCGACAGGGAAGGGGAGTCCAAGAGACCCAGTACTTC.

V and J are TRBV27 and TRBJ2-3; D is unresolved. CDR3 size: 9 residues. Germline V CDR1 and CDR2: MNHEY, SMNVEV (reference sequence). The CDR3 spells CASWDTQYF. The CDR3 nucleotides are TGTGCATCTTGGGATACGCAGTATTTT.

The V and J genes are TRBV4-3 and TRBJ2-1; D not resolved. Trimming shortened V by 0 bases and J by 1 base, and 16 bases separated the two germline ends. The CDR3 loop spans 18 amino acids. Germline CDR1 and CDR2: LGHNA and YSLEER. In nucleotides, the CDR3 is TGCGCCAGCAGCCAAGATCTAACTCTAACAGTATCCTACAATGAGCAGTTCTTC. Encoded protein: CASSQDLTLTVSYNEQFF.

This clonotype has a handful of counts. The rearrangement links TRBV18 to TRBJ1-4; D unresolved. Germline V gene sequence: CDR1 KGHSH, CDR2 LQKENI. Trimming took off 5 bases at V and 5 bases at J, with 12 bases between the two ends. The CDR3 totals 14 residues. The CDR3 region is CASSTGARNEKLFF. Here the CDR3 DNA reads TGTGCCAGCTCAACGGGAGCTAGAAATGAAAAACTGTTTTTT. Together with reference TRBV18 and TRBJ1-4, the CDR3 gives the full variable domain: NAGVMQNPRHLVRRRGQEARLRCSPMKGHSHVYWYRQLPEEGLKFMVYLQKENIIDESGMPKERFSAEFPKEGPSILRIQQVVRGDSAAYFCASSTGARNEKLFFGSGTQLSVL.

CDR3 bases: TGTGCCAGCAGCTTGGGACTTACAAGGGGAGAGACCCAGTACTTC. It is translated as CASSLGLTRGETQYF. The genes are TRBV7-8 and TRBJ2-5; a possible D gene is TRBD2 (6 bases). Trimming shortened V by 3 bases and J by 4 bases, and 15 bases separated the two germline ends. The V gene's germline CDR1 is SGHVS and CDR2 FQNEAQ. The CDR3 runs to 15 residues.

This clonotype has more than one count but fewer than ten. The chain joins TRBV20-1 to TRBJ1-5; a possible D gene is TRBD1 (5 bases). Between the trimmed V and J ends, which lost 3 bases and 3 bases, there was a span of 9 bases. The CDR3 has 13 residues. Germline CDR1 and CDR2: DFQATT and SNEGSKA (reference sequence). The CDR3 loop reads CSASNRYNQPQHF. The CDR3 coding sequence is TGCAGTGCTAGCAACAGGTACAATCAGCCCCAGCATTTT.

This clonotype was seen only a few times. V and J are TRBV6-6 and TRBJ2-5; 7 bases fit TRBD1. CDR3 length: 13 residues. The germline V gene encodes CDR1 MNHNY and CDR2 SVGAGI (reference sequence). V lost 8 bases and J lost 6; bases outside the gene matches: 9. CDR3: CASGEDRVKTQYF. CDR3 in DNA: TGTGCCAGCGGAGAAGACAGGGTAAAGACCCAGTACTTC.

V gene TRBV9 combines with J gene TRBJ2-1, with 10 nucleotides matching TRBD1. The CDR3 is 16 amino acids. The trim removed 0 bases at V and 9 bases at J, leaving 9 bases unmatched. Germline V gives CDR1 SGDLS, CDR2 YYNGEE. The CDR3 region has the DNA TGTGCCAGCAGCGTAGCCGTAGGGGGACAGGGGCCTGAGCAGTTCTTC. As protein: CASSVAVGGQGPEQFF.

The table lists this clonotype with many counts. This chain connects TRBV11-2 to TRBJ2-3, with TRBD1 matching 7 bases. The J segment lost 4 bases and the V segment lost 3 bases, leaving 7 bases of the junction unmatched. Germline assignment: CDR1 SGHAT and CDR2 FQNNGV. The CDR3 consists of 15 residues. The CDR3 region is CASSLPRDSSDTQYF. CDR3 sequence (DNA): TGTGCCAGCAGCTTGCCCCGGGACAGCTCAGATACGCAGTATTTT.

V and J are TRBV11-2 and TRBJ2-5, with a possible D match to TRBD2 (5 bases). CDR3 size: 18 residues. Germline V gene lookup returns CDR1 SGHAT and CDR2 FQNNGV. Trimming removed 1 base from V and 2 bases from J, with 20 bases in between. The CDR3 nucleotides are TGTGCCAGCAGCTTAGTTGGGATGCTAGCAGGAGCTCAAGAGACCCAGTACTTC. Encoded protein: CASSLVGMLAGAQETQYF. The whole variable domain, filled in from reference TRBV11-2 and TRBJ2-5, reads EAGVAQSPRYKIIEKRQSVAFWCNPISGHATLYWYQQILGQGPKLLIQFQNNGVVDDSQLPKDRFSAERLKGVDSTLKIQPAKLEDSAVYLCASSLVGMLAGAQETQYFGPGTRLLVL.

In its sample, this clonotype was seen many times. The chain has TRBV11-2 and TRBJ2-1, with 14 bases matching TRBD2. CDR3 length: 15 amino acids. Germline CDR1 reads SGHAT; CDR2 reads FQNNGV. The V and J ends lost 4 bases and 7 bases, in that order; junction bases with no gene match: 3. The chain's CDR3 is CASSSTSGGANEQFF. Written as DNA, the CDR3 is TGTGCCAGCAGCTCGACTAGCGGGGGGGCGAATGAGCAGTTCTTC.

The table lists this clonotype with many counts. The gene calls are TRBV4-1 and TRBJ2-7, with 11 bases fitting TRBD1. The CDR3 contains 14 residues. Unmatched junction bases numbered 3, after V lost 4 bases and J lost 4 bases. CDR1 MGHRA and CDR2 YSYEKL come from the germline V gene. CDR3 region: CASSPGQGAYEQYF. The DNA for the CDR3 is TGCGCCAGCAGCCCAGGACAGGGGGCTTACGAGCAGTACTTC.

The chain employs TRBV20-1 and TRBJ2-3, with TRBD2 identical over 7 bases. The length of the CDR3 is 15 residues. CDR1 is DFQATT and CDR2 is SNEGSKA in the germline V gene (reference sequence). The V gene end was trimmed by 5 bases and the J gene end by 0 bases; junction bases not matched to a gene: 8. The CDR3 spells CSARTGTTSTDTQYF. The DNA for the CDR3 is TGCAGTGCTCGTACCGGGACTACCAGCACAGATACGCAGTATTTT.

The J gene is TRBJ1-4, the V gene TRBV28; D not resolved. V was clipped by 6 bases and J by 5 bases, with 10 bases between them. The CDR3 consists of 13 residues. Germline assignment: CDR1 MDHEN and CDR2 SYDVKM. CDR3 nucleotides: TGTGCCAGCAGATCACAGATAAATGAAAAACTGTTTTTT. Translation: CASRSQINEKLFF. Using reference TRBV28 and TRBJ1-4 for the parts outside the CDR3, the full variable domain is DVKVTQSSRYLVKRTGEKVFLECVQDMDHENMFWYRQDPGLGLRLIYFSYDVKMKEKGDIPEGYSVSREKKERFSLILESASTNQTSMYLCASRSQINEKLFFGSGTQLSVL.

This chain links TRBV21-1 with TRBJ1-5; TRBD1 reflects the table's D call only, with no check against the DNA. TRBV21-1 is a pseudogene segment. The CDR3 is 18 residues long. CDR3 nucleotide sequence: TGTGCCAGTAGGAAGGGGCTGTGGAGACATATTAGCAATCAGCCCCAGCATTTT. Amino acid sequence: CASRKGLWRHISNQPQHF.

The chain couples TRBV4-1 to TRBJ1-4, with TRBD1 matching 9 bases. The CDR3 runs to 21 residues. CDR1 and CDR2 (germline): MGHRA, YSYEKL. The ends lost 3 bases at V and 0 bases at J; junction bases unmatched: 17. The CDR3 loop is CASSHSPQTGTGTATNEKLFF. The CDR3 DNA reads as TGCGCCAGCAGCCATAGCCCTCAAACCGGGACAGGGACAGCAACTAATGAAAAACTGTTTTTT.

In its sample, this clonotype was seen many times. The V call is TRBV7-6, the J call TRBJ2-2; 13 nucleotides align to TRBD2. This CDR3 contains 16 residues. Germline V lookup: CDR1 SGHVS, CDR2 FNYEAQ. Trimming took 3 bases from V and 5 from J; bases not matched to a gene: 3. The CDR3 reads CASSLRGLAGTGELFF. The DNA for the CDR3 is TGTGCCAGCAGCTTGAGGGGACTAGCGGGGACCGGGGAGCTGTTTTTT.